The sequence of this T cell receptor beta chain was determined in a study of cytomegalovirus exposure and HLA in healthy donors. Study results and caveats: A list of 150 or so TCR beta chains associated with cytomegalovirus was given.

Comments on this clone: The antigen is not known.

Trimming cost V 6 bases and J 8 bases, with 13 bases left between them. CDR1 and CDR2 (germline): SGHAT, FQNNGV. The length of the CDR3 is 12 residues. 60 Vbeta and 13 Jbeta primers were used in PCR. Only in-frame clones appear in the TCRdb table, and some are missing; sequencing was by immunoSEQ multiplex PCR. Here the sample spans 200,000 to 300,000 clones, roughly 81% being singletons. The chain recombines TRBV11-2 with TRBJ1-2, with D perhaps matching TRBD1 (6 bases). The clonotype comes from a girl aged 2 to 9 in good health and CMV-seronegative. The sample consisted of PBMCs. CDR3: CASSDTGLGYTF. The CDR3, as DNA: TGTGCCAGCAGTGATACAGGGTTGGGCTACACCTTC.